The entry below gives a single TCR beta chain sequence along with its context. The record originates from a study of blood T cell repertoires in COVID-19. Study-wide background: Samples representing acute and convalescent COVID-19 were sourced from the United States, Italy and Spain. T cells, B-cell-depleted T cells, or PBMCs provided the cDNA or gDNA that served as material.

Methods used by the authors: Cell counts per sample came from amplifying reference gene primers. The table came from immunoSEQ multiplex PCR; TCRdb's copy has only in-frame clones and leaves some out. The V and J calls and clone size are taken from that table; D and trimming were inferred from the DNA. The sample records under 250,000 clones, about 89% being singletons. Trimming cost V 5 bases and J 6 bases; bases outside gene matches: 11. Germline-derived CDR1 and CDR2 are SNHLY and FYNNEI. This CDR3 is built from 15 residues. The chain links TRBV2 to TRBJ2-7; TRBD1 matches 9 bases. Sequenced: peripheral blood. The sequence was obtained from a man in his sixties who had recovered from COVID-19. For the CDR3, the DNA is TGTGCCAGCAGTAGATGGGGGACAGGGTTGGGCGAGCAGTACTTC. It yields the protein CASSRWGTGLGEQYF.